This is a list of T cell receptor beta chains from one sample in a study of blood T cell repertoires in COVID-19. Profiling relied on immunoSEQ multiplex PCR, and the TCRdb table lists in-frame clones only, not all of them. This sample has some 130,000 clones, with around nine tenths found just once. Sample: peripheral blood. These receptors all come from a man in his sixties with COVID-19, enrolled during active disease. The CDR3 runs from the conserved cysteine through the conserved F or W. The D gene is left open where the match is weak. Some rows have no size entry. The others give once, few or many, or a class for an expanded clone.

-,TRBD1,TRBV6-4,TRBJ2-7,CASSATGGGYEQYF,TGTGCCAGCAGTGCTACAGGGGGCGGCTACGAGCAGTACTTC
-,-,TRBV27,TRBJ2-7,CASSLLRGSYEQYF,TGTGCCAGCAGTTTATTAAGGGGTTCCTACGAGCAGTACTTC
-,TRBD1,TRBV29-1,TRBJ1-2,CSVEDWFISDRDYGYTF,TGCAGCGTTGAAGATTGGTTCATTTCGGACAGGGACTATGGCTACACCTTC
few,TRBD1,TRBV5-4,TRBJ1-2,CASSLQGANGYTF,TGTGCCAGCAGCTTGCAGGGGGCGAATGGCTACACCTTC
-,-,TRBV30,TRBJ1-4,CAWSHTGGRRLFF,TGTGCCTGGAGCCACACCGGCGGGCGTCGACTGTTTTTT
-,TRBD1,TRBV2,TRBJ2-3,CASTADRGHGTDTQYF,TGTGCCAGCACTGCCGACAGGGGGCATGGCACAGATACGCAGTATTTT
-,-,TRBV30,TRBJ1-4,CAWSVSEKLFF,TGTGCCTGGAGTGTTTCGGAAAAACTGTTTTTT
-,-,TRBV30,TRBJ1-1,CAWSVGRRVPKAFF,TGTGCCTGGAGTGTAGGGAGGCGGGTTCCAAAAGCTTTCTTT
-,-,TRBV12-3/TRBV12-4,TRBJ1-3,CASHGVGRNTIYF,TGTGCCAGCCATGGTGTGGGGCGAAACACCATATATTTT
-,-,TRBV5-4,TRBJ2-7,CASSLDSHYEQYF,TGTGCCAGCAGCTTGGACAGTCATTACGAGCAGTACTTC
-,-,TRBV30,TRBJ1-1,CAWSVRGDTEAFF,TGTGCCTGGAGTGTACGAGGTGATACTGAAGCTTTCTTT
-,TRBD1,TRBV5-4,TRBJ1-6,CASSLWDRNSPLHF,TGTGCCAGCAGCTTGTGGGACAGGAATTCACCCCTCCACTTT
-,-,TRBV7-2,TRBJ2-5,CASSLNSFSETQYF,TGTGCCAGCAGCTTGAACAGTTTCTCAGAGACCCAGTACTTC
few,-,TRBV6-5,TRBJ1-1,CASSIGRLNTEAFF,TGTGCCAGCAGTATCGGCAGGTTGAACACTGAAGCTTTCTTT
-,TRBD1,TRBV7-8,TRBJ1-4,CASSSRTGGASNEKLFF,TGCGCCAGCAGCTCGCGGACAGGGGGCGCTTCTAATGAAAAACTGTTTTTT
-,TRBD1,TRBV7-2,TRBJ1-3,CASSLERTGTGNTIYF,TGTGCCAGCAGCTTAGAAAGGACAGGGACTGGAAACACCATATATTTT
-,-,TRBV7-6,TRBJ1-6,CASSISSQDIGSNSPLHF,TGTGCCAGCAGCATCTCCTCCCAGGACATCGGTTCTAATTCACCCCTCCACTTT
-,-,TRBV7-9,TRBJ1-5,CASSSPVRLRVNQPQHF,TGTGCCAGCAGCTCCCCCGTACGGCTTCGGGTCAATCAGCCCCAGCATTTT
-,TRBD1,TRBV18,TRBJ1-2,CASSPGGTGNDGYTF,TGTGCCAGCTCACCAGGCGGGACAGGGAATGATGGCTACACCTTC
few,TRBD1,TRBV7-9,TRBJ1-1,CASSLGRGQAFF,TGTGCCAGCAGCTTAGGAAGGGGGCAGGCTTTCTTT
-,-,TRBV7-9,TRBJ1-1,CASRQTGLNTEAFF,TGTGCCAGCAGGCAGACAGGCTTGAACACTGAAGCTTTCTTT
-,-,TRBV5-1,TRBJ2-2,CASSLTSSAVSGELFF,TGCGCCAGCAGCTTGACCTCTAGCGCTGTCTCCGGGGAGCTGTTTTTT
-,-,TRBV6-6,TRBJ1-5,CASRRRQESNQPQHF,TGTGCCAGCAGGAGGAGGCAGGAGAGCAATCAGCCCCAGCATTTT
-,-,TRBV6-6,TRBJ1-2,CATYSNYGYTF,TGTGCCACCTACAGCAACTATGGCTACACCTTC
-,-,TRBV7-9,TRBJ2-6,CASSFGGSGANVLTF,TGTGCCAGCAGCTTCGGGGGCTCTGGGGCCAACGTCCTGACTTTC
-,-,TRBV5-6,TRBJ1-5,CASSHEASNQPQHF,TGTGCCAGCAGCCACGAGGCTTCTAATCAGCCCCAGCATTTT
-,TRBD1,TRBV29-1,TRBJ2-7,CSDPLGDRPYEQYF,TGCAGCGACCCCCTCGGGGACAGACCGTACGAGCAGTACTTC
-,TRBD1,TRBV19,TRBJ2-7,CASSLRGREQYF,TGTGCCAGTAGTCTCAGGGGGCGCGAGCAGTACTTC
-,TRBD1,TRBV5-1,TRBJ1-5,CASSPGGTGVAGNQPQHF,TGCGCCAGCAGCCCGGGGGGGACAGGGGTAGCTGGCAATCAGCCCCAGCATTTT
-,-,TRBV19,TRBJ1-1,CASSIGIGRVNTEAFF,TGTGCCAGTAGTATAGGAATTGGCAGGGTGAACACTGAAGCTTTCTTT
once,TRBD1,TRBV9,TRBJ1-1,CASSPGDREGTEAFF,TGTGCCAGCAGCCCGGGGGACAGGGAGGGCACTGAAGCTTTCTTT
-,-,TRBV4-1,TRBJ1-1,CASRAIRALNTEAFF,TGCGCCAGCAGGGCTATCAGGGCTCTGAACACTGAAGCTTTCTTT
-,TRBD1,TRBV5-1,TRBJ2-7,CASSPGTGNPYEQYF,TGCGCCAGCAGCCCCGGGACAGGGAACCCCTACGAGCAGTACTTC
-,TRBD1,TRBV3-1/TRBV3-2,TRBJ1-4,CASSPDRVLGEKLFF,TGTGCCAGCAGCCCCGACAGGGTTTTAGGTGAAAAACTGTTTTTT
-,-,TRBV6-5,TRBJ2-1,CATSPGHTYYNEQFF,TGTGCCACGAGCCCCGGACACACCTACTACAATGAGCAGTTCTTC
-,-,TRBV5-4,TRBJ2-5,CASSLVGVQETQYF,TGTGCCAGCAGCTTGGTAGGGGTCCAAGAGACCCAGTACTTC
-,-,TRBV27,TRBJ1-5,CASSPGVDQPQHF,TGTGCCAGCAGCCCAGGGGTGGATCAGCCCCAGCATTTT
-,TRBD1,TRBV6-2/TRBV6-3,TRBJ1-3,CASSRQGSGNTIYF,TGTGCCAGCAGTCGACAGGGGTCCGGAAACACCATATATTTT
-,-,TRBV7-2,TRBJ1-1,CASSLVQGDEAFF,TGTGCCAGCAGCTTAGTCCAAGGAGATGAAGCTTTCTTT
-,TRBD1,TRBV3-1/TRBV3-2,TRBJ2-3,CASSQDWGSDRGSTDTQYF,TGTGCCAGCAGCCAAGATTGGGGGTCCGACAGGGGATCGACAGATACGCAGTATTTT
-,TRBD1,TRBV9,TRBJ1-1,CASSPRQGENTEAFF,TGTGCCAGCAGCCCCCGACAGGGGGAGAACACTGAAGCTTTCTTT
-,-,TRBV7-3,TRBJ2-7,CASSLSYEQYF,TGTGCCAGCAGCCTCTCCTACGAGCAGTACTTC